Below are 10 T cell receptor beta chains sequenced from a single sample in a study of CD8+CD57+ T cells in acquired aplastic anemia. Patients included in sequencing had previously demonstrated CD8+CD57+ cell expansion by flow cytometry. TCR beta VDJ and CDR3 profiling used genomic DNA as template. TCRdb ran MiXCR on the reads and lists one entry per CDR3 protein. The table records under 200,000 distinct CDR3 sequences, more than 45% of them present only once. Sequencing was performed on sorted CD4+, CD8+, or CD8+CD57+ T cells (not recorded which) from PBMCs. The receptor set was obtained from a human donor with aplastic anemia.

This clonotype was seen at least ten times. CDR3 amino acids: CSAIEAATSTDTQYF. CDR3 bases: TGCAGTGCTATAGAGGCAGCGACTAGCACAGATACGCAGTATTTT. The chain links TRBV20-1 to TRBJ2-3; D unclear. CDR3 size: 15 residues. Germline V gene sequence: CDR1 DFQATT, CDR2 SNEGSKA (reference sequence). Trimming took 4 bases from V and 0 from J, leaving 14 bases between them.

In regard to this clonotype: One junction end does not reproduce the germline sequence, and a read error may be involved. The J gene is TRBJ1-2, the V gene TRBV30, with 8 nucleotides matching TRBD1. CDR3 length: 16 amino acids. Germline values: CDR1 GTSNPN, CDR2 SVGIG (reference sequence). CDR3 DNA sequence: TGTGCCTGGATAGGACAGGGCAACTCCAACGGGAATGGCTGCACCTTC. Encoded protein: CAWIGQGNSNGNGCTF.

The rearrangement uses TRBV6-1 and TRBJ2-1, with 15 bases matching TRBD2. CDR1 is MNHNS, CDR2 SASEGT, per germline. The CDR3 is made up of 15 amino acids. The V gene end was trimmed by 6 bases and the J gene end by 9 bases; junction bases not matched to a gene: 6. CDR3 nucleotides: TGTGCCAGCAGGCCCGGGACTAGCGGGGGGATTGAGCAGTTCTTC. This gives the protein CASRPGTSGGIEQFF.

The chain links TRBV30 to TRBJ1-6; D perhaps matches TRBD1 (5 bases). This CDR3 contains 13 residues. Germline-derived CDR1 and CDR2 are GTSNPN and SVGIG (reference sequence). V was trimmed by 7 bases and J by 7 bases, leaving 14 bases between them. CDR3 nucleotide sequence: TGTGCCTCTGCCGACAGAAACAATTCACCCCTCCACTTT. This sequence encodes CASADRNNSPLHF.

This rearrangement joins TRBV24-1 to TRBJ2-3; a possible D gene is TRBD1 (5 bases). V was cut by 7 bases and J by 0 bases, with 13 bases left in between. The CDR3 has 15 amino acids. Germline V gene lookup returns CDR1 KGHDR and CDR2 SFDVKD. CDR3 DNA sequence: TGTGCCACCAGCCTACCTAGGGGCAGCACAGATACGCAGTATTTT. Its translation: CATSLPRGSTDTQYF.

This chain connects TRBV7-6 to TRBJ1-1; unclear D gene. The germline V and J ends were trimmed by 3 bases and 8 bases, with 10 bases remaining between them. The length of the CDR3 is 12 residues. Germline CDR1 reads SGHVS; CDR2 reads FNYEAQ. CDR3 loop: CASSFDRYEAFF. CDR3 coding DNA: TGTGCCAGCAGCTTTGATCGTTACGAAGCTTTCTTT.

V is TRBV2 and J is TRBJ2-7; 8 bases map to TRBD1. Germline CDR1 SNHLY, CDR2 FYNNEI. The CDR3 extends over 14 amino acids. V dropped 5 bases and J dropped 3; count of bases not matched to a gene: 6. The CDR3 bases are TGTGCCAGCAGTTGGACAGGGCAGGGCTACGAGCAGTACTTC. Encoded protein: CASSWTGQGYEQYF.

The V call is TRBV5-1, the J call TRBJ2-2, with TRBD2 identical over 14 bases. After removal of 4 bases from V and 6 bases from J, the junction contained 2 bases not matched to a gene. Germline V gene lookup returns CDR1 SGHRS and CDR2 YFSETQ. This CDR3 is 15 amino acids long. CDR3 amino acids: CASSPGLAGAGELFF. The CDR3 nucleotides read TGCGCCAGCAGCCCGGGACTAGCGGGAGCCGGGGAGCTGTTTTTT.

This chain connects TRBV29-1 to TRBJ2-1; no clear D gene. The V end was cut by 4 bases, the J end by 3 bases, with 7 bases between. Germline V lookup: CDR1 SQVTM, CDR2 ANQGSEA. The CDR3 is 12 amino acids. The CDR3 DNA follows: TGCAGCGTTGCCCCAGACTACAATGAGCAGTTCTTC. It yields the protein CSVAPDYNEQFF.

This clonotype has ten or more counts. The chain carries TRBV9 and TRBJ2-7, with D unclear. CDR3 size: 15 residues. Trimming took 0 bases from V and 0 from J, leaving 10 bases between them. Germline V gene sequence: CDR1 SGDLS, CDR2 YYNGEE. The CDR3 reads CASSVVQVHSYEQYF. As DNA, the CDR3 is TGTGCCAGCAGCGTAGTCCAGGTTCACTCCTACGAGCAGTACTTC. Variable domain in full (rest from reference TRBV9 and TRBJ2-7): DSGVTQTPKHLITATGQRVTLRCSPRSGDLSVYWYQQSLDQGLQFLIQYYNGEERAKGNILERFSAQQFPDLHSELNLSSLELGDSALYFCASSVVQVHSYEQYFGPGTRLTVT.